This is a list of T cell receptor beta chains from one sample in a study of T cell clusters in autoimmune cytopenias. TCRdb re-called the multiplex PCR reads and catalogs CDR3 proteins one per entry, DNA excluded. This sample's table reports roughly 920 distinct CDR3 sequences. Sample: peripheral blood. The source of these receptors is a human donor with an autoimmune cytopenia or autoimmune hepatitis (not recorded which). CDR3s include the opening cysteine and the closing phenylalanine or tryptophan. Fields, in order: clone size, V gene, J gene, CDR3 protein. Rows give clone size only sometimes, using once, few, many, or a class for an expanded clone.

size: medium-sized
V: TRBV6-6
J: TRBJ2-1
CDR3: CASTLLAAYNEQFF

size: -
V: TRBV11-2
J: TRBJ1-1
CDR3: CASRLQGAGGGTEAFF

size: medium-sized
V: TRBV6-5
J: TRBJ1-2
CDR3: CASSTQQGNYGYTF

size: -
V: TRBV5-1
J: TRBJ2-5
CDR3: CASSSGLAGGSDPRDF

size: -
V: TRBV20-1
J: TRBJ2-5
CDR3: CSARDEGVETQYF

size: medium-sized
V: TRBV12-3/TRBV12-4
J: TRBJ2-3
CDR3: CASSLSQGGFGTQYF

size: medium-sized
V: TRBV6-5
J: TRBJ1-6
CDR3: CASRTGAHNSPLHF

size: large
V: TRBV6-5
J: TRBJ1-2
CDR3: CASSYSAGNYGYTF

size: medium-sized
V: TRBV20-1
J: TRBJ1-6
CDR3: CSARIDRGAVGRAPLHF

size: medium-sized
V: TRBV6-5
J: TRBJ2-6
CDR3: CASSYGGGLYQILTF

size: hyperexpanded
V: TRBV5-6
J: TRBJ2-4
CDR3: CARGLAKDKNIQYF

size: large
V: TRBV27
J: TRBJ2-7
CDR3: CASNRGHEQYF

size: -
V: TRBV27
J: TRBJ1-1
CDR3: CASSLRGLDTEAFF

size: medium-sized
V: TRBV5-5
J: TRBJ2-2
CDR3: CASSPTDSPTGELFF

size: medium-sized
V: TRBV6-1
J: TRBJ2-1
CDR3: CASSERAGGDNEQFF

size: large
V: TRBV19
J: TRBJ1-2
CDR3: CAISDSTNYGYTF

size: -
V: TRBV20-1
J: TRBJ1-1
CDR3: CSARSGTGGLNTEAFF

size: -
V: TRBV21-1
J: TRBJ1-2
CDR3: CASSIGRQYGYTF